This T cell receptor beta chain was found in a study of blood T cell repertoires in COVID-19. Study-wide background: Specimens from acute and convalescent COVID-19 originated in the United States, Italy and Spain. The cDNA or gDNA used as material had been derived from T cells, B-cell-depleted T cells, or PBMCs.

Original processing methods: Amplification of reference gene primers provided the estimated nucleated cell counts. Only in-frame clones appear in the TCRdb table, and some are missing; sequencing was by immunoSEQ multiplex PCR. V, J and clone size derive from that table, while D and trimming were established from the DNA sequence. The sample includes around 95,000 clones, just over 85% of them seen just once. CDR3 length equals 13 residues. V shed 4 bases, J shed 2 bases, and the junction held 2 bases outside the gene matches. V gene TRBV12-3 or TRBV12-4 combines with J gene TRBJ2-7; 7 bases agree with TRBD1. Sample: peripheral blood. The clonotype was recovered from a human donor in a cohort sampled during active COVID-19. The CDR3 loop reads CASSWGTAYEQYF. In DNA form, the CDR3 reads TGTGCCAGCAGTTGGGGGACAGCCTACGAGCAGTACTTC.